Described below is a single TCR beta chain sequence and its context. Its specificity is not known. The record originates from a study of shared clonotypes between healthy human individuals. Caucasian adults residing in Nashville, Tennessee made up all the donors. It was into CD45RA+ naive and CD45RA-negative memory subsets that the CD4+ cells were split. This CDR3 spans 12 amino acids. CDR1 is SQVTM and CDR2 is ANQGSEA in the germline V gene. Trimming took off 3 bases at V and 3 bases at J, with 8 bases between the two ends. Findings and caveats of the study: Genetic and exposure-history diversity was limited by the few donors.

For every subset, genomic DNA was evenly distributed across several immunoSEQ plates. Clones were read by immunoSEQ multiplex PCR, and TCRdb kept only the in-frame ones, dropping some. The sample shows 1.4 million or so clones, 98% to 99% of them seen only once. The chain employs TRBV29-1 and TRBJ2-5; the D gene is possibly TRBD2 (6 bases). Sequenced material: naive CD4+ T cells sorted from blood. The subset denotes: CD45RA+ positively selected. This clonotype was obtained from a man aged 30-40 years in good health. The CDR3 is CSVDWGEETQYF. The CDR3 nucleotides read TGCAGCGTTGATTGGGGGGAAGAGACCCAGTACTTC.